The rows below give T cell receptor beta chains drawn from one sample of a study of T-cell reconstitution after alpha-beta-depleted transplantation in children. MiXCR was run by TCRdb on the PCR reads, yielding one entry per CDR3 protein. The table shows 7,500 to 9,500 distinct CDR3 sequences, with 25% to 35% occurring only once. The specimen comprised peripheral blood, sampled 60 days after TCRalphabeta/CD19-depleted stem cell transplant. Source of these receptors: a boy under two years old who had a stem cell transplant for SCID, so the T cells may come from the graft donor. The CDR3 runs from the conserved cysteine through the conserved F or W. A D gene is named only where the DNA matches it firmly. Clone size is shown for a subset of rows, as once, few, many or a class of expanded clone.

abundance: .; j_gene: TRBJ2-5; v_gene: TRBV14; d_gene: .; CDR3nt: TGTGCCAGCAGCCAAGTGAAAGAGACCCAGTACTTC; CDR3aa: CASSQVKETQYF
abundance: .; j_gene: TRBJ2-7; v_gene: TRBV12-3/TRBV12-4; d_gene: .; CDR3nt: TGTGCCAGCAGTTTGGTTGGGGAGTCCTACGAGCAGTACTTC; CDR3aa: CASSLVGESYEQYF
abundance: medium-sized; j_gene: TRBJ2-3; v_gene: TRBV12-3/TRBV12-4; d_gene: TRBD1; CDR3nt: TGTGCCAGCAGCCCTGGACAGGGGATCTTCACAGATACGCAGTATTTT; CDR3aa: CASSPGQGIFTDTQYF
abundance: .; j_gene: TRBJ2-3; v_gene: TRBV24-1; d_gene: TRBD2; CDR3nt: TGTGCCACCAGCGCCGCCGGGACTAGAGGGATAGATACGCAGTATTTT; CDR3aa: CATSAAGTRGIDTQYF
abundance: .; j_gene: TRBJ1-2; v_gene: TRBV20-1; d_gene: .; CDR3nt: TGCAGTGCTAGAGACCGTCGAAGGGGCTACACCTTC; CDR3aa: CSARDRRRGYTF
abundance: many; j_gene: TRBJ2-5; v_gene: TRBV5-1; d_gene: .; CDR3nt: TGCGCCCCGCGGCGGGAGACCCAGTACTTC; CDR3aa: CAPRRETQYF
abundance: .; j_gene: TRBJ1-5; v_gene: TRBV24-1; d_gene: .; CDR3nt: TGTGCCACCAGTCCTTCGGGGAGAGGCAATCAGCCCCAGCATTTT; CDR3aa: CATSPSGRGNQPQHF
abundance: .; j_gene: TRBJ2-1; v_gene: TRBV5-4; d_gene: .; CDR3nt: TGTGCCAGCAGTCTAGGGTGGGTCGATGAGCAGTTCTTC; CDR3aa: CASSLGWVDEQFF
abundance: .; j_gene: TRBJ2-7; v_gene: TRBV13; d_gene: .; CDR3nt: TGTGCCAGCAGCTTAGATCTAGGGGGCTACGAGCAGTACTTC; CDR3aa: CASSLDLGGYEQYF
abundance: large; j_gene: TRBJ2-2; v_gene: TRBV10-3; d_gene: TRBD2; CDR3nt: TGTGCCATCAGCTTGGGACTAGCGGACACCGGGGAGCTGTTTTTT; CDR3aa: CAISLGLADTGELFF
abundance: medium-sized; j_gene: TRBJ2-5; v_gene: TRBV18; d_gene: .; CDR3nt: TGTGCCAGCTCAGTACAAGAGACCCAGTACTTC; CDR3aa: CASSVQETQYF
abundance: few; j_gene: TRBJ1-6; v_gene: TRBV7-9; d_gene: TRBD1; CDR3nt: TGTGCCAGCAGCAGACAGGGGGGGAATTCACCCCTCCACTTT; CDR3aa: CASSRQGGNSPLHF
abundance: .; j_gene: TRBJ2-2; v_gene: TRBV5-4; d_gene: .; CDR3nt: TGTGCCAGCAGCTTGTCTGGCCCACCCGGGGAGCTGTTTTTT; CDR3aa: CASSLSGPPGELFF
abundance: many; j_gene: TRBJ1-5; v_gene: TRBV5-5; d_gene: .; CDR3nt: TGTGCCAGCAGCCGGGGGGTCTCTGGGCCCCAGCATTTT; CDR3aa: CASSRGVSGPQHF
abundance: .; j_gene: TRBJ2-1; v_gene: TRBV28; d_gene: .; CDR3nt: TGTGCCAGCAGTAGAGCGGGCGAGCAGTTCTTC; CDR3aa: CASSRAGEQFF
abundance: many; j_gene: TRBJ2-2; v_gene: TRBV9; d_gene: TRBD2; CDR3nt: TGTGCCAGCAGCGGTAGCGGGGGGAACACCGGGGAGCTGTTTTTT; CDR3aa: CASSGSGGNTGELFF
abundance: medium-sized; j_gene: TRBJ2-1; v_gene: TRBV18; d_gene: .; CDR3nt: TGTGCCAGCTCACGGGACCCCAGCTCCTACAATGAGCAGTTCTTC; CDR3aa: CASSRDPSSYNEQFF
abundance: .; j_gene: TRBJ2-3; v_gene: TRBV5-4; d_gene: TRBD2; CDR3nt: TGTGCCAGCGGACTAGCGGGCCCCACAGATACGCAGTATTTT; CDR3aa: CASGLAGPTDTQYF
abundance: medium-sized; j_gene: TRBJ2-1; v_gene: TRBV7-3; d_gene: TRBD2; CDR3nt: TGTGCCAGCAGCTATAGCGGGGGCGAGGGTGAGCAGTTCTTC; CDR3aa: CASSYSGGEGEQFF
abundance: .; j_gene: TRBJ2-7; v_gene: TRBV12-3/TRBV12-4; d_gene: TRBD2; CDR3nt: TGTGCCAGCAGGCGGGACTACTCCTACGAGCAGTACTTC; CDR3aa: CASRRDYSYEQYF
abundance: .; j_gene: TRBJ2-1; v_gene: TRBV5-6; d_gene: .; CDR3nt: TGTGCCAGCAGCTTTATTAGGAGGGCCGGTTACAATGAGCAGTTCTTC; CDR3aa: CASSFIRRAGYNEQFF
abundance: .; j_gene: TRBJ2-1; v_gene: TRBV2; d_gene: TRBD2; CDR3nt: TGTGCCAGCCTGGAACGGGAGGCCCACAATGAGCAGTTCTTC; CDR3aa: CASLEREAHNEQFF
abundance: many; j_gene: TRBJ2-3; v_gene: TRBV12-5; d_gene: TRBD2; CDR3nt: TGTGCCGAGGCGGGGGTGGACACAGATACGCAGTATTTT; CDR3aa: CAEAGVDTDTQYF
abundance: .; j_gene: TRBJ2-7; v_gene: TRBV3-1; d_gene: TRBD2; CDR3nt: TGTGCCAGCAGCCAAGCCCCGGACTTGGGACTAGTCGACTACGAGCAGTACTTC; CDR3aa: CASSQAPDLGLVDYEQYF
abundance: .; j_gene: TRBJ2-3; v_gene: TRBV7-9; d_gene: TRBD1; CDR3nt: TGTGCCAGCACCAGGGGGGATACGCAGTATTTT; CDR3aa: CASTRGDTQYF
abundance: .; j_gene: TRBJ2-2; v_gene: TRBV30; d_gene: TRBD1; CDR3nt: TGTGCCTCCCCGGGACAGTCGAACACCGGGGAGCTGTTTTTT; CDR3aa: CASPGQSNTGELFF
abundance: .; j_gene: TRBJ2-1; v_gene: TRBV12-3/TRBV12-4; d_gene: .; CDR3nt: TGTGCCAGCGGCTTGAACAATGAGCAGTTCTTC; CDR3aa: CASGLNNEQFF
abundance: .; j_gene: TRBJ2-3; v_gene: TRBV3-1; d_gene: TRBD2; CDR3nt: TGTGCCAGCAGCCAAGGGAGACTAGCGGGACAACATACGCAGTATTTT; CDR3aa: CASSQGRLAGQHTQYF
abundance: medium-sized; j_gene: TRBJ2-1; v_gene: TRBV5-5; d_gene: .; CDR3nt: TGTGCCAGCAGCTCCCCCACAGGGTCCAATGAGCAGTTCTTC; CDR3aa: CASSSPTGSNEQFF
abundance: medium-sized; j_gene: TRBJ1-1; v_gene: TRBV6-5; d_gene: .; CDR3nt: TGTGCCAGCAGTTACGGGGCAGGGGTGAACACTGAAGCTTTCTTT; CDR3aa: CASSYGAGVNTEAFF
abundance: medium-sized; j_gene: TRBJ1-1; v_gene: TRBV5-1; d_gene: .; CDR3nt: TGCGCCAGCGCCAAACTGATAAACACTGAAGCTTTCTTT; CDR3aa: CASAKLINTEAFF
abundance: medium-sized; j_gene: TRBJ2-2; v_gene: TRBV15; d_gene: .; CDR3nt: TGTGCCACCAGCAGAGCCCCGTTATCGCAGGGTTGGTCCGGGGAGCTGTTTTTT; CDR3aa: CATSRAPLSQGWSGELFF
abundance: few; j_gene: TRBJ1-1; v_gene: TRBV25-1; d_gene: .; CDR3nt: TGTGCCACGGGGAAGGGGGTCGCCGAAGCTTTCTTT; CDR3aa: CATGKGVAEAFF
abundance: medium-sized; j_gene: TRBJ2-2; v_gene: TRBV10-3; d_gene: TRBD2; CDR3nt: TGTGCCATCTCCGGGACTAGGAAGAACACCGGGGAGCTGTTTTTT; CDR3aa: CAISGTRKNTGELFF
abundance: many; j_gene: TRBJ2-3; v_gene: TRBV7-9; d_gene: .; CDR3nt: TGTGCCAGCAGCTTACTCCGGGGGACCCCTAGCACAGATACGCAGTATTTT; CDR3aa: CASSLLRGTPSTDTQYF
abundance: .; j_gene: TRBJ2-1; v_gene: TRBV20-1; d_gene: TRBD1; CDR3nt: TGCAGTGCAGCCTCAGGACAGGGATCCCCTAATGAGCAGTTCTTC; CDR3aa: CSAASGQGSPNEQFF
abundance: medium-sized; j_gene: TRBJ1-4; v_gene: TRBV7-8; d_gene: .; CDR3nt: TGTGCCAGCAGCTTGAACCTCAGGGAGACTAATGAAAAACTGTTTTTT; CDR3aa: CASSLNLRETNEKLFF
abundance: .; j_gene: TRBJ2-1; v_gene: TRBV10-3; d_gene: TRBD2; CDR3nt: TGTGCCATCAACCCCGGGGGGACTAGCGGGAAGCGGGCCTACAATGAGCAGTTCTTC; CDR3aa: CAINPGGTSGKRAYNEQFF
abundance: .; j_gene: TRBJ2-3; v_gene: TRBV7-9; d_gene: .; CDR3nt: TGTGCCAGCAGCTCAAGGGCAGATACGCAGTATTTT; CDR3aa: CASSSRADTQYF
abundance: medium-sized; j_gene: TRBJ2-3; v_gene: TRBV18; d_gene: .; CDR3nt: TGTGCCAGCTCACCCGGAGGGGTTCGGGTCACAGATACGCAGTATTTT; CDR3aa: CASSPGGVRVTDTQYF
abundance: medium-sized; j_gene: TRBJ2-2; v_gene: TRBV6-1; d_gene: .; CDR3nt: TGTGCCAGCAGTGAAAGAGGTCCTAAACCTACCGGGGAGCTGTTTTTT; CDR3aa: CASSERGPKPTGELFF
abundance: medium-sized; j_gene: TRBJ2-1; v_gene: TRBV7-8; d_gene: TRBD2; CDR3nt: TGTGCCAGCAGCTTGTTAGCGGGGGGCCCTCCCAGCTCCTACAATGAGCAGTTCTTC; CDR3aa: CASSLLAGGPPSSYNEQFF
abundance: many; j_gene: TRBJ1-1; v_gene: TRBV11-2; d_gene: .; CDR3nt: TGTGCCAGCAGCCCGAGGCGAGGCCGGGCTTTCTTT; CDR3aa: CASSPRRGRAFF
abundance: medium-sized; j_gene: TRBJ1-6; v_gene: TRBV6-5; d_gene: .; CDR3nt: TGTGCCAGCAGTTACCTTACGGATTCACCCCTCCACTTT; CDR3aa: CASSYLTDSPLHF
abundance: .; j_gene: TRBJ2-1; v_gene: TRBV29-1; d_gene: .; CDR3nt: TGCAGCGTTGGCAGGGAGAGGAACAATGAGCAGTTCTTC; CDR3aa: CSVGRERNNEQFF
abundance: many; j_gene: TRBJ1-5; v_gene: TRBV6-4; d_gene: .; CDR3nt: TGTGCCAGCATTCCCGACAGGCGCAATCAGCCCCAGCATTTT; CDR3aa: CASIPDRRNQPQHF
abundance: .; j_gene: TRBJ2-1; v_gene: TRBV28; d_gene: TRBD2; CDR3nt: TGTGCCAGCAGTCCTACCAACCTGGGACTAGCGGGATCCTACAATGAGCAGTTCTTC; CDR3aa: CASSPTNLGLAGSYNEQFF
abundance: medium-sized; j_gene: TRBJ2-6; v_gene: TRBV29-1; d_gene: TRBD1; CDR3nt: TGCAGCGTTGCTGACAGGGGTAGAAACTCTGGGGCCAACGTCCTGACTTTC; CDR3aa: CSVADRGRNSGANVLTF
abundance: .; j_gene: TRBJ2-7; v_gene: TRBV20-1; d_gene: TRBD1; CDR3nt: TGCAGTGCTAGAGGGACAGGATCCTACGAGCAGTACTTC; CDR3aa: CSARGTGSYEQYF